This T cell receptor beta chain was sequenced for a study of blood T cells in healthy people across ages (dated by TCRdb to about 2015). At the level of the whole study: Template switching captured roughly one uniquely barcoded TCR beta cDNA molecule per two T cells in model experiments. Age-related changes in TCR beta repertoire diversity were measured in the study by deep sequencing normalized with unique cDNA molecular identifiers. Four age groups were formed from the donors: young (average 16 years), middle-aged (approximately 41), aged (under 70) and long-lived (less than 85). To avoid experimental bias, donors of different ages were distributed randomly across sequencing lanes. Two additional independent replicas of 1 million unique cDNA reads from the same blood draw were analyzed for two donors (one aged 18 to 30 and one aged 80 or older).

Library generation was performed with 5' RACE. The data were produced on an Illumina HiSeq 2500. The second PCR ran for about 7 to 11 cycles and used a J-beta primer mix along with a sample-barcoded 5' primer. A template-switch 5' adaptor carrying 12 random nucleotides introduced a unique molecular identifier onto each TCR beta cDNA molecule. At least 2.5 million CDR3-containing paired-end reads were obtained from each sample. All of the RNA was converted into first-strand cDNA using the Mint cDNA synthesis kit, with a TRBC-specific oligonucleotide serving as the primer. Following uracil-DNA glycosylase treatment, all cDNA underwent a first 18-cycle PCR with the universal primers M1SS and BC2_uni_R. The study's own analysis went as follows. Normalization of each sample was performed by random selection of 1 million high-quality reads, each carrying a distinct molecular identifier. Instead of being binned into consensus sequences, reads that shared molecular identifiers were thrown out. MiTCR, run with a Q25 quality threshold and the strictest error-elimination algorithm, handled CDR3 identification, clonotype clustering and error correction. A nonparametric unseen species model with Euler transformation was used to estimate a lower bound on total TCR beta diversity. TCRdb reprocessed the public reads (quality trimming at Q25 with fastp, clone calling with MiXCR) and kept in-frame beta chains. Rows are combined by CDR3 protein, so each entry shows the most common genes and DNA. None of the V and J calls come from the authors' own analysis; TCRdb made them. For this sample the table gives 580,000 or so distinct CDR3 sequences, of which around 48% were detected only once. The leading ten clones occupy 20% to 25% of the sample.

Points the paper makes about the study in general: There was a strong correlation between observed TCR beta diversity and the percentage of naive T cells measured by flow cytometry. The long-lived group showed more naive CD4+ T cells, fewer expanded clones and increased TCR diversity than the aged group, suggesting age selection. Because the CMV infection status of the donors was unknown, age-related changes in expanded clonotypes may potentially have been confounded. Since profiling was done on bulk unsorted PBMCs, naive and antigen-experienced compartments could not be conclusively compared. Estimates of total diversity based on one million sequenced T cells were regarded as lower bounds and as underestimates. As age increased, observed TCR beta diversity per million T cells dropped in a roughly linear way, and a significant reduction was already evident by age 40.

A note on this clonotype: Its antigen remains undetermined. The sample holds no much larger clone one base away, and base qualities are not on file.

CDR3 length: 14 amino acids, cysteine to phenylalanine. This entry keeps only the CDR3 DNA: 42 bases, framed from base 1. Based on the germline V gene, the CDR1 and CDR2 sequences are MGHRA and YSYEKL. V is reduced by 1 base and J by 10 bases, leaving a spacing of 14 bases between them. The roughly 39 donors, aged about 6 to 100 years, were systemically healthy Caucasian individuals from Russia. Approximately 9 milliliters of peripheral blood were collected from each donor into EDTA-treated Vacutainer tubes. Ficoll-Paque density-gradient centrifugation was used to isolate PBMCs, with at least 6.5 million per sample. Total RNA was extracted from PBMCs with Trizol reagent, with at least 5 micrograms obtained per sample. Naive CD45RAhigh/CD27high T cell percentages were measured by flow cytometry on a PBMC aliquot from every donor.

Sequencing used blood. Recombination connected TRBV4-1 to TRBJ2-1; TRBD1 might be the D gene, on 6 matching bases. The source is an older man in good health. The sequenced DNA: TGCGCCAGCAGCCAAGTACAGGGCGTTGGCGAGCAGTTCTTC. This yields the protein CASSQVQGVGEQFF.